This passage covers 6 T cell receptor beta chains from one sample sequenced in a study of blood T cell repertoires in COVID-19. The method was immunoSEQ multiplex PCR; TCRdb's version includes in-frame clones alone and lacks a portion of them. The table has roughly 110,000 clones, about 85% seen once. Sample: peripheral blood. The receptors were gathered from a man aged 35-49 years with acute or convalescent COVID-19.

The chain has TRBV6-5 and TRBJ2-2, with TRBD1 as a possible D gene (5 bases). Germline V lookup: CDR1 MNHEY, CDR2 SVGAGI. The V and J ends lost 7 bases and 2 bases respectively, with 11 bases between them. This CDR3 contains 14 residues. CDR3 nucleotide sequence: TGTGCCAGCATCCGACAGAGAAACACCGGGGAGCTGTTTTTT. This encodes CASIRQRNTGELFF.

The chain couples TRBV7-9 to TRBJ2-3; 11 nucleotides agree with TRBD2. CDR3 length: 15 residues. The germline gives CDR1 SEHNR, CDR2 FQNEAQ (reference sequence). The trim removed 5 bases at V and 3 bases at J, leaving 4 bases unmatched. CDR3 loop: CASSRTSGGTDTQYF. In DNA, the CDR3 is TGTGCCAGCAGCCGAACTAGCGGGGGAACAGATACGCAGTATTTT.

This sequence joins TRBV7-8 and TRBJ2-1; D perhaps matches TRBD1 (6 bases). The CDR3 spans 12 residues. V dropped 4 bases and J dropped 7 bases, with 8 bases sitting between them. CDR1 and CDR2 from the germline V gene are SGHVS and FQNEAQ. This chain's CDR3 is CASSSGENEQFF. DNA for the CDR3: TGTGCCAGCAGCTCAGGGGAGAATGAGCAGTTCTTC.

This chain links TRBV5-4 with TRBJ2-1; TRBD2 aligns across 11 bases. V gave up 0 bases and J gave up 5 bases; unmatched junction bases: 1. Germline lookup yields CDR1 SGHNT and CDR2 YYREEE (reference sequence). The CDR3 contains 15 residues. This chain's CDR3 is CASSLGLAGNNEQFF. In DNA form, the CDR3 reads TGTGCCAGCAGCTTGGGACTAGCGGGAAACAATGAGCAGTTCTTC.

The chain joins TRBV27 to TRBJ1-5, with 7 bases that match TRBD1. V lost 3 bases, J lost 4 bases, and 0 bases stayed unmatched. CDR1 is MNHEY, CDR2 SMNVEV, per germline (reference sequence). This CDR3 has 13 amino acids. The CDR3 coding sequence is TGTGCCAGCAGTTTGACAGGGAATCAGCCCCAGCATTTT. Its translation is CASSLTGNQPQHF.

This chain uses TRBV7-2 with TRBJ2-6, with D unclear. The CDR3 consists of 16 residues. In germline, CDR1 is SGHTA, CDR2 FQGNSA. Trimming removed 2 bases at V and 0 bases at J, with 8 bases between. Here the CDR3 reads CASSLTANSGANVLTF. For the CDR3, the DNA is TGTGCCAGCAGCTTAACCGCTAACTCTGGGGCCAACGTCCTGACTTTC.